Listed here are 20 T cell receptor beta chains from one sample, sequenced in a study of spatial heterogeneity in lung cancer. Time point given: blood at routine non-recurrence follow-up after resection. TCRdb reprocessed the 5' RACE reads with MiXCR, giving one entry per CDR3 protein. The data hold around 70,000 distinct CDR3 sequences, with 7.5% to 10% observed a single time. The sample in question was PBMCs, obtained at follow-up. These receptors all come from a female donor with early-stage non-small cell lung cancer.

Ten or more counts support this clonotype. This chain links TRBV18 with TRBJ1-1, with D hard to call. Trimming removed 4 bases from V and 7 bases from J, with 13 bases in between. Germline lookup yields CDR1 KGHSH and CDR2 LQKENI. The CDR3 is made up of 13 amino acids. CDR3 sequence (DNA): TGTGCCAGCTCACGCATGGAGGGAGATGAAGCTTTCTTT. Its translation is CASSRMEGDEAFF.

This clonotype came up a few times. The chain uses TRBV20-1 and TRBJ2-1, with 9 bases matching TRBD2. Germline lookup yields CDR1 DFQATT and CDR2 SNEGSKA (reference sequence). Unmatched junction bases numbered 9, after V lost 6 bases and J lost 0 bases. The CDR3 contains 16 residues. The CDR3 DNA sequence: TGCAGTGCCACCCCGCGTAGCGGGAGCTCCTACAATGAGCAGTTCTTC. Protein: CSATPRSGSSYNEQFF.

The table lists this clonotype with a few counts. This rearrangement joins TRBV7-9 to TRBJ2-1; the D gene is possibly TRBD2 (6 bases). Per the germline V gene, CDR1 is SEHNR and CDR2 is FQNEAQ (reference sequence). The CDR3 extends over 12 amino acids. V was clipped by 3 bases and J by 12 bases, with 12 bases between them. The DNA for the CDR3 is TGTGCCAGCAGCTTTAGGCCGCGGGGGCAGTTCTTC. This translates into CASSFRPRGQFF.

This clonotype was observed a few times. The genes are TRBV7-6 and TRBJ1-5; no firm D call. Germline CDR1 reads SGHVS; CDR2 reads FNYEAQ. V was shortened by 1 base and J by 3 bases, with 4 bases between the two germline ends. The CDR3 is made up of 13 amino acids. The CDR3 region is CASSLGINQPQHF. CDR3 coding DNA: TGTGCCAGCAGCTTAGGTATCAATCAGCCCCAGCATTTT.

This clonotype was seen ten or more times. The chain has TRBV12-3 or TRBV12-4 and TRBJ2-1; TRBD2 agrees at 8 bases. After removal of 3 bases from V and 6 bases from J, the junction contained 4 bases not matched to a gene. The CDR3 loop spans 14 amino acids. The CDR3 coding sequence is TGTGCCAGCAGTTTTTCTAGCGGGTCCAATGAGCAGTTCTTC. As protein: CASSFSSGSNEQFF.

This clonotype appeared many times. The chain links TRBV7-3 to TRBJ2-3, with TRBD2 identical over 11 bases. The CDR3 is 20 amino acids. Germline loops: CDR1 SGHTA, CDR2 FQGTGA. V lost 2 bases and J lost 1; bases outside the gene matches: 14. CDR3 DNA sequence: TGTGCCAGCAGCTTATCGGCGGGGCTAGCGGGAGGCCGTGGCACAGATACGCAGTATTTT. Protein: CASSLSAGLAGGRGTDTQYF.

This clonotype was seen many times. The V and J genes are TRBV12-5 and TRBJ1-1, with no clear D. This CDR3 comprises 12 residues. V was trimmed by 0 bases and J by 6 bases, leaving 5 bases between them. Germline CDR1 reads LGHNT; CDR2 reads FRNRAP. The CDR3 DNA reads as TGTGCTAGTGGTTTGGTACGCGCTGAAGCTTTCTTT. Amino acid sequence: CASGLVRAEAFF.

V is TRBV19 and J is TRBJ1-5; a weak D match, TRBD1 (5 bases). The V end lost 4 bases, the J end lost 5 bases, and 18 bases lay between the germline ends. Germline lookup yields CDR1 LNHDA and CDR2 SQIVND (reference sequence). The CDR3 has 16 residues. For the CDR3, the DNA is TGTGCCAGTAGTACCGGACACTCCTCAATTGATCAGCCCCAGCATTTT. It encodes CASSTGHSSIDQPQHF. The full variable domain, completed using reference TRBV19 and TRBJ1-5, is DGGITQSPKYLFRKEGQNVTLSCEQNLNHDAMYWYRQDPGQGLRLIYYSQIVNDFQKGDIAEGYSVSREKKESFPLTVTSAQKNPTAFYLCASSTGHSSIDQPQHFGDGTRLSIL.

This clonotype has a count of ten or more. The rearrangement uses TRBV5-1 and TRBJ2-7; 7 positions agree with TRBD1. Trimming took 0 bases from V and 6 from J; bases not matched to a gene: 12. Germline assignment: CDR1 SGHRS and CDR2 YFSETQ. The CDR3 length is 16 residues. The CDR3, as DNA: TGCGCCAGCAGCTTGGCCCCGGGACAGAGCGGCTTCGAGCAGTACTTC. Its translation is CASSLAPGQSGFEQYF. Filled out from reference TRBV5-1 and TRBJ2-7, the complete variable domain reads KAGVTQTPRYLIKTRGQQVTLSCSPISGHRSVSWYQQTPGQGLQFLFEYFSETQRNKGNFPGRFSGRQFSNSRSEMNVSTLELGDSALYLCASSLAPGQSGFEQYFGPGTRLTVT.

This clonotype was seen many times. The chain uses TRBV27 and TRBJ2-7; D possibly corresponds to TRBD2 (5 bases). The CDR3 has 13 residues. V gave up 4 bases and J gave up 12 bases, with 19 bases separating them. Germline lookup yields CDR1 MNHEY and CDR2 SMNVEV (reference sequence). CDR3 nucleotide sequence: TGTGCCAGCAGTTCTCCCCCATGGGAGCGTTGGTACTTC. Protein: CASSSPPWERWYF.

This clonotype has at least ten counts. V is TRBV28 and J is TRBJ1-2, with no clear D. Trimming cost V 2 bases and J 2 bases, with 15 bases left between them. Germline lookup yields CDR1 MDHEN and CDR2 SYDVKM. The CDR3 extends over 16 amino acids. CDR3 in DNA: TGTGCCAGCAGTTTACCCGAAGCGTCCTCCAACTATGGCTACACCTTC. It codes for CASSLPEASSNYGYTF.

This clonotype showed up many times. The genes are TRBV3-1 and TRBJ1-1, with D hard to call. Germline values: CDR1 LGHDT, CDR2 YNNKEL (reference sequence). The CDR3 consists of 17 residues. V gave up 1 base and J gave up 1 base, with 16 bases separating them. CDR3: CASSQGSTYWANTEAFF. In DNA form, the CDR3 reads TGTGCCAGCAGCCAAGGAAGCACCTATTGGGCGAACACTGAAGCTTTCTTT.

This clonotype was detected ten times or more. This sequence joins TRBV18 and TRBJ2-5; D gene unclear. V was trimmed by 0 bases and J by 3 bases, leaving 11 bases between them. Germline loops: CDR1 KGHSH, CDR2 LQKENI. This CDR3 has 15 residues. CDR3 sequence reads: CASSPPIKEKETQYF. As DNA, the CDR3 is TGTGCCAGCTCACCACCGATAAAGGAGAAAGAGACCCAGTACTTC.

This clonotype was detected ten times or more. The gene calls are TRBV10-2 and TRBJ2-1; the D is unclear. The CDR3 runs to 16 residues. V lost 1 base and J lost 4, with 14 bases in between. Germline-derived CDR1 and CDR2 are WSHSY and SAAADI. CDR3: CASSEYRSIRYNEQFF. The CDR3 bases are TGCGCCAGCAGTGAGTATCGGAGCATACGTTACAATGAGCAGTTCTTC.

This clonotype showed up just a few times. V and J are TRBV9 and TRBJ2-3; D is unresolved. CDR3 length: 12 residues. In germline, CDR1 is SGDLS, CDR2 YYNGEE. The V end was cut by 2 bases, the J end by 4 bases, with 5 bases between. The CDR3 nucleotides read TGTGCCAGCAGCGTTTTCGCAGATACGCAGTATTTT. Translating it yields CASSVFADTQYF.

This clonotype was counted ten times or more. The chain combines TRBV27 with TRBJ2-3, with D perhaps TRBD2 (5 bases). The V gene lost 7 bases and the J gene lost 1 base, with 15 bases spanning the gap. Per the germline V gene, CDR1 is MNHEY and CDR2 is SMNVEV (reference sequence). CDR3 size: 15 residues. CDR3 nucleotides: TGTGCCAGCATCCGAAAGGACTTACGCACAGATACGCAGTATTTT. It yields the protein CASIRKDLRTDTQYF.

CDR3 in amino acids: CSAHGTPSTDTQYF. For the CDR3, the DNA is TGCAGTGCTCACGGGACGCCTAGCACAGATACGCAGTATTTT. The chain is built from TRBV20-1 and TRBJ2-3; D may correspond to TRBD1 or TRBD2 (5 bases each). Germline assignment: CDR1 DFQATT and CDR2 SNEGSKA (reference sequence). CDR3 length: 14 amino acids. V dropped 5 bases and J dropped 0 bases, with 12 bases sitting between them.

The chain carries TRBV12-3 or TRBV12-4 and TRBJ1-1, with 10 bases identical to TRBD1. This CDR3 comprises 15 residues. The V and J ends lost 1 base and 5 bases, in that order; junction bases with no gene match: 4. The CDR3 DNA reads as TGTGCCAGCAGTTTAGGGGGACAGGGGAGGACTGAAGCTTTCTTT. Its translation is CASSLGGQGRTEAFF.

This clonotype occurred many times. The V call is TRBV18, the J call TRBJ2-1; maybe TRBD2 (6 bases). The germline CDR1 and CDR2 sequences are KGHSH and LQKENI. The CDR3 is made up of 15 amino acids. V lost 3 bases and J lost 12, with 21 bases in between. Here the CDR3 DNA reads TGTGCCAGCTCACCGAGGGCGGGAAGCCGCCAGGGGCAGTTCTTC. It codes for CASSPRAGSRQGQFF.

In this sample, this clonotype turned up many times. The CDR3: CATRAVNNEQFF. The CDR3 nucleotides are TGTGCCACCCGTGCAGTGAACAATGAGCAGTTCTTC. V is TRBV15 and J is TRBJ2-1, with D hard to call. Germline V lookup: CDR1 LNHNV, CDR2 YYDKDF (reference sequence). CDR3 length: 12 amino acids. Trimming cost V 8 bases and J 5 bases, with 10 bases left between them.